Below, 8 T cell receptor beta chains from the same sample are listed, as sequenced in a study of shared clonotypes between healthy human individuals (dated by TCRdb to the early 2020s). Library preparation was by the immunoSEQ multiplex PCR assay. TCRdb carries this immuneACCESS record with in-frame sequences only. Its versions omit some clonotypes, under half of them owing to an unresolved V gene in the studies checked, with the rest unexplained. A total of 2 million to 3 million clones appear in this sample, approximately 94% of them only once. The ten largest clonotypes hold approximately 0.37% of the sample. The sequencing sample was made of naive CD4+ T cells from PBMCs. Reading the label with the study, this specimen's cell subset or site is: CD45RA+ positively selected. The receptors stem from a man aged 18 to 30 in good health. Some clones in this sample may be carry-over from other donors' samples.

The genes are TRBV5-1 and TRBJ1-4, with 8 bases matching TRBD1. The CDR3 loop spans 15 amino acids. Germline CDR1 SGHRS, CDR2 YFSETQ. The V and J ends lost 0 bases and 10 bases, in that order; junction bases with no gene match: 8. CDR3 region: CASSLAGQEVGKLFF. Written as DNA, the CDR3 is TGCGCCAGCAGCTTGGCGGGACAGGAGGTGGGAAAACTGTTTTTT.

This clone was counted once. The rearrangement links TRBV29-1 to TRBJ2-3; 7 nucleotides agree with TRBD2. The CDR3 loop spans 14 amino acids. V gave up 7 bases and J gave up 3 bases; unmatched junction bases: 10. The germline V gene encodes CDR1 SQVTM and CDR2 ANQGSEA. DNA of the CDR3: TGCAGCGCGGGGCGGGAGTGGTTTACAGATACGCAGTATTTT. It encodes CSAGREWFTDTQYF.

The chain is built from TRBV9 and TRBJ2-3; D unclear. The CDR3 is 14 residues long. V gave up 4 bases and J gave up 0 bases, with 9 bases separating them. The germline gives CDR1 SGDLS, CDR2 YYNGEE. CDR3 loop: CASSLGGSTDTQYF. The CDR3 DNA is TGTGCCAGCAGCTTAGGTGGGAGCACAGATACGCAGTATTTT.

This chain joins TRBV2 and TRBJ2-3; D might be TRBD1 or TRBD2, each matching 5 bases. Germline-derived CDR1 and CDR2 are SNHLY and FYNNEI. The CDR3 contains 13 residues. V lost 8 bases and J lost 3, with 12 bases in between. The CDR3 region has the DNA TGTGCCAGCTGTGCTGAGGGGACAGATACGCAGTATTTT. Translating gives CASCAEGTDTQYF.

The CDR3 nucleotides read TGTGCCACCAGCAGAGATAGAGGGGCAGGGATTCACTATGGCTACACCTTC. Translated, it gives CATSRDRGAGIHYGYTF. The chain uses TRBV15 and TRBJ1-2; D might be TRBD1 (5 bases). CDR1 is LNHNV, CDR2 YYDKDF, per germline (reference sequence). This CDR3 spans 17 amino acids. Trimming took off 0 bases at V and 3 bases at J, with 17 bases between the two ends.

This chain connects TRBV5-3 to TRBJ2-1; D perhaps matches TRBD1 (6 bases). TRBV5-3 is marked as an open reading frame, function uncertain. Trimming shortened V by 4 bases and J by 2 bases, and 13 bases separated the two germline ends. The CDR3 spans 15 residues. CDR3 coding DNA: TGTGCCAGAAGCGTATGGGGGCCCGCCTACAATGAGCAGTTCTTC. The encoded protein is CARSVWGPAYNEQFF.

This chain uses TRBV6-6 with TRBJ2-7; TRBD1 matches at 7 bases. Trimming cost V 6 bases and J 3 bases; bases outside gene matches: 14. In germline, CDR1 is MNHNY, CDR2 SVGAGI (reference sequence). The CDR3 contains 16 residues. CDR3 amino acids: CASSLGTALNLYEQYF. The CDR3 region has the DNA TGTGCCAGCAGCCTCGGGACAGCCCTTAACCTCTACGAGCAGTACTTC.

V usage is TRBV6-7 and J usage is TRBJ1-4, with TRBD1 identical over 11 bases. TRBV6-7 is annotated as an ORF whose role is uncertain. V shed 5 bases, J shed 0 bases, and the junction held 11 bases outside the gene matches. The CDR3 is 19 residues long. As DNA, the CDR3 is TGTGCCAGCAGTCTCTCCTCCGGGACAGGGGGAACAACTAATGAAAAACTGTTTTTT. This sequence encodes CASSLSSGTGGTTNEKLFF.